This TCR beta chain was profiled in a study of PD-L1 blockade in urothelial cancer. Study as a whole: Atezolizumab, begun by patients around 2014, was given at 1,200 mg intravenously every 3 weeks.

The repertoire was sequenced with immunoSEQ multiplex PCR; TCRdb's copy has only in-frame clones and lacks some. The sample includes approximately 110,000 clones, around 82% of them seen just once. This CDR3 contains 14 residues. The V gene lost 3 bases and the J gene lost 1 base, with 7 bases spanning the gap. The germline gives CDR1 SGHTA, CDR2 FQGTGA. The chain links TRBV7-3 to TRBJ1-3; D gene unclear. The receptor was derived from a man between 50 and 59 years old with urothelial cancer. Sequencing used PBMCs, obtained around atezolizumab (anti-PD-L1) treatment. CDR3 nucleotides: TGTGCCAGCAGCTTGGCGGGGTCTGGAAACACCATATATTTT. Translated: CASSLAGSGNTIYF.